This T cell receptor (beta chain) was sequenced for a study of shared T cell receptors in the human thymus. TCRdb's copy holds only in-frame clones and misses some; the assay was immunoSEQ multiplex PCR. This table has about 660,000 clones, around 87% appearing once. The V gene's germline CDR1 is SGHRS and CDR2 YFSETQ. This CDR3 has 18 amino acids. V was cut by 4 bases and J by 5 bases, with 27 bases left in between. A remark on this clone: Other DNA sequences of this sample code for an identical CDR3.

The data also belong to a second study, concerning human thymus T cells.

The TCR originated in a boy under two years old with a congenital heart defect. This chain connects TRBV5-1 to TRBJ1-2, with D tentatively TRBD1 (6 bases). Sequenced sample: thymocytes. The CDR3 loop reads CASSARETGTQRSYGYTF. As DNA, the CDR3 is TGCGCCAGCAGCGCCCGAGAGACCGGGACACAGAGATCTTATGGCTACACCTTC.